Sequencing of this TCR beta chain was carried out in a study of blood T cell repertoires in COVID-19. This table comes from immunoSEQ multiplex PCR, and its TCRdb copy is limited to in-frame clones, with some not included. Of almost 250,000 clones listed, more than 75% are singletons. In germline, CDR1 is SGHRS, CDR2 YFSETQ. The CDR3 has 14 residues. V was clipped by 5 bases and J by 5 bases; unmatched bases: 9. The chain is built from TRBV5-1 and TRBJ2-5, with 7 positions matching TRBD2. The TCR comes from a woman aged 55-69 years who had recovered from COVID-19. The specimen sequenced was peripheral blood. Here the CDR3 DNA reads TGCGCCAGCAGGCGGAGCGGGGTGCCGGAGACCCAGTACTTC. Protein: CASRRSGVPETQYF.